This TCR beta chain was profiled in a study of blood T cells in healthy people across ages. With a J-beta primer mix and a sample-barcoded 5' primer, a second PCR ran about 7 to 12 cycles. TCRdb recomputed calls from the 5' RACE reads with MiXCR, one row per CDR3 protein. The table has 1.8 million or so distinct CDR3 sequences, around 40% seen once. This CDR3 has 17 amino acids. From germline, CDR1 is MNHNY and CDR2 SVGAGI (reference sequence). V was trimmed by 2 bases and J by 0 bases, leaving 16 bases between them. Whole-study findings and limits: The study could not conclusively compare naive and antigen-experienced cells, given its unsorted PBMCs.

With respect to this clonotype: Its antigen is as yet unknown.

Input material: blood. The source of this sequence is a human donor in good health. The V gene is TRBV6-6, the J gene TRBJ1-2, with D uncertain. CDR3 bases: TGTGCCAGCAGTTACGGAAGGATCGGTCTGCCTAACTATGGCTACACCTTC. Protein product: CASSYGRIGLPNYGYTF.